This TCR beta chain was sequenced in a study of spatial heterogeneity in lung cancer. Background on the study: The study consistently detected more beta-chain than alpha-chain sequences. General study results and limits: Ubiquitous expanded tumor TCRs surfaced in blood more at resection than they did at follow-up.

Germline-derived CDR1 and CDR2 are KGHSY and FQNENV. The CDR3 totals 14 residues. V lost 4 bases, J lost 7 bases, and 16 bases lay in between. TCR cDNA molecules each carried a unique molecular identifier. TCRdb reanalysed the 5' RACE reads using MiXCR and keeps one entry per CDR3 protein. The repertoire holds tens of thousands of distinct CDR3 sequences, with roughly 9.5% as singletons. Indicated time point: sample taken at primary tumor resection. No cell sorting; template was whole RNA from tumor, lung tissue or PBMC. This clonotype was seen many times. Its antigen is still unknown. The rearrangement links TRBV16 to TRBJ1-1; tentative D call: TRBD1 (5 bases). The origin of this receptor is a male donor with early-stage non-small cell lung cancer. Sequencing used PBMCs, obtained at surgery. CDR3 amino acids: CASSRTGGEGEAFF. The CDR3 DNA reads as TGTGCCAGCAGCCGGACGGGAGGGGAGGGTGAAGCTTTCTTT.